This record covers a single T cell receptor (beta chain). The sample originates from a study of OX40 agonist ivuxolimab in advanced cancers. Overall study context: Intravenous ivuxolimab at 0.01 to 10 mg/kg was given to patients every 2 weeks. Aged roughly 23 to 79 with a mean of approximately 60 years, they were approximately 79% male.

Germline V gene sequence: CDR1 SGHTA, CDR2 FQGNSA. Unmatched junction bases numbered 1, after V lost 3 bases and J lost 2 bases. The CDR3 sequence is 14 residues long. Assay used: immunoSEQ multiplex PCR; TCRdb lists only in-frame clones, some missing. The sample holds tens of thousands of clones; roughly 90% are singletons and the top ten take 2.6%. The sequencing here drew on CD4+ or CD8+ T cells sorted from blood, taken in a trial of the OX40 agonist ivuxolimab. The chain combines TRBV7-2 with TRBJ1-2; TRBD1 matches at 9 bases. The clonotype originates from an adult with an advanced solid tumor such as melanoma, head and neck, liver or kidney cancer. CDR3 loop: CASSLTGGNYGYTF. Written as DNA, the CDR3 is TGTGCCAGCAGCTTGACAGGGGGAAACTATGGCTACACCTTC.